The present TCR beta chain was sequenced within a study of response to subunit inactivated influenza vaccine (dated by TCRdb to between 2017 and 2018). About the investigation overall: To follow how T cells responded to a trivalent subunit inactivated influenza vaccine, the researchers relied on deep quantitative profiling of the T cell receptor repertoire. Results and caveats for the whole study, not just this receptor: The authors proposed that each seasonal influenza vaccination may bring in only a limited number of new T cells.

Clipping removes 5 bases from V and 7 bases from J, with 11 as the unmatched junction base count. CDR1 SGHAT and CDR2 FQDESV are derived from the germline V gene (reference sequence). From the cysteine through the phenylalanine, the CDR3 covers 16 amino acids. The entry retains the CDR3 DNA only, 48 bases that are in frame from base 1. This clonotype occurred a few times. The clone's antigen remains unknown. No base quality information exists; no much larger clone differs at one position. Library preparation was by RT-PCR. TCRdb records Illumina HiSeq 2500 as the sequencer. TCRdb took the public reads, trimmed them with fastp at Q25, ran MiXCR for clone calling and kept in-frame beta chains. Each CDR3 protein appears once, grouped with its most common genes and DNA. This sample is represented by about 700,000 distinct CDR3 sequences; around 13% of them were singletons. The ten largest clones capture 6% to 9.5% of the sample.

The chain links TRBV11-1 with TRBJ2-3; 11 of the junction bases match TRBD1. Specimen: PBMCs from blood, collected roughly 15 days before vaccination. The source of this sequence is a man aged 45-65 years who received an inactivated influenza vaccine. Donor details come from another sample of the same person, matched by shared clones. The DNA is TGTGCCAGCAGCCCCTGGACAGGGGGCATGGTTAATACGCAGTATTTT. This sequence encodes CASSPWTGGMVNTQYF.